This T cell receptor (beta chain) emerged from a study of CD8 T cells in ankylosing spondylitis. General study points: Clones linked to disease, bearing a CD8+ phenotype, were relatively rare in peripheral blood.

A word on this clonotype: Its matching antigen is unknown.

Germline CDR1 LNHDA, CDR2 SQIVND (reference sequence). The CDR3 is made up of 15 amino acids. The V gene end was trimmed by 6 bases and the J gene end by 4 bases; junction bases not matched to a gene: 10. Libraries of TCR beta came from quantitative 5'-RACE with molecular barcodes. One entry per CDR3 protein, called by TCRdb with MiXCR from the 5' RACE reads. The table includes more than 200,000 distinct CDR3 sequences, roughly a quarter detected once. The chain links TRBV19 to TRBJ2-3, with TRBD1 matching over 7 bases. The receptor was derived from a male donor with ankylosing spondylitis or in good health (not recorded which). Sequences were obtained from blood, either unsorted or a sorted T cell fraction (not recorded which). CDR3 in DNA: TGTGCCAGTAGACGGGACAGTTCATGGCCAGATACGCAGTATTTT. Its translation: CASRRDSSWPDTQYF.